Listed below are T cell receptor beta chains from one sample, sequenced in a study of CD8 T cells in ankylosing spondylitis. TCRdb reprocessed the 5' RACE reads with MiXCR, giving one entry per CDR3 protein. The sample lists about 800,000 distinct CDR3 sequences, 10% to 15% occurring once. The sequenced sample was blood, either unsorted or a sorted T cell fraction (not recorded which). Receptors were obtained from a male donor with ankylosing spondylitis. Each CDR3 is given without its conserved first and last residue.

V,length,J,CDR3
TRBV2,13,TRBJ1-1,ASSGGGGDRTEAF
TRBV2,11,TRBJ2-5,ASCFDGEETQY
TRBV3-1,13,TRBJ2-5,ASSQDPGPGETQY
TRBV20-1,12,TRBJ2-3,SATDAFGTDTQY
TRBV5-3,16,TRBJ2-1,ARSLNFRLADSYNEQF
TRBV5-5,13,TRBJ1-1,ASRPDSAGVTEAF
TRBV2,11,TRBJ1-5,ASSEGRVQPQH
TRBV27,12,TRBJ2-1,ASSLTPVHNEQF
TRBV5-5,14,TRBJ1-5,ASCEGTGENYQPQH
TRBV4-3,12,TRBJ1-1,ASSQDIRGPEAF
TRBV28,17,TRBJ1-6,ASSQRGRFFSSYNSPLH
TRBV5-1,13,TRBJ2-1,ASSLPPSSYNEQF
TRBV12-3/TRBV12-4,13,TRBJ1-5,ASSAGQGDNQPQH
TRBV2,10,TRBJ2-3,ASSEAQDTQY
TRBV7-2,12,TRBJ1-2,ASSLAQGGGGYT
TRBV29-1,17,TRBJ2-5,SVGGLGGTPDRDQETQY
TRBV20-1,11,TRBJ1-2,SASRTGVYGYT
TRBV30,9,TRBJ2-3,AWSLGDTQY
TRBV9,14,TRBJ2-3,ASSVATSGVTDTQY
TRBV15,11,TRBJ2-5,ATSWGGRETQY
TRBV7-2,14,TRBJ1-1,ASSPNILLTGTEAF
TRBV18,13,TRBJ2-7,ASSPRVGASYEQY
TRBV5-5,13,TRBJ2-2,ASSPGRRPGGELF
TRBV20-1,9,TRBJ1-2,SASQGTGYT
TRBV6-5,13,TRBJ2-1,ASSSIQGLNNEQF
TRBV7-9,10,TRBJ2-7,ASSKTRDEQY
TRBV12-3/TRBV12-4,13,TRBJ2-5,ASSLGAGREETQY
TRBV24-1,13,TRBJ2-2,ATSDPRTISGELF
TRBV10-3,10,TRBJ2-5,AIGTSQETQY
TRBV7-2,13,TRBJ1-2,ASSLMRGGKNGYT
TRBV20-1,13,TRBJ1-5,SARALWTGNQPQH
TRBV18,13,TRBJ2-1,ASSPTLVSDQGEF
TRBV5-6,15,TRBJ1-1,ASKGRMTAFMNTEAF
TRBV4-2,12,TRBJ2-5,ASSQVSGSETQY
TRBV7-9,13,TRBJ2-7,ASSLEGGISYEQY
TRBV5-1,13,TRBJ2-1,ASSAGLVLYYEQF